This T cell receptor (beta chain) originates from a study of T cell responses to AZD1222 COVID-19 vaccine. Overall study findings and caveats: Only after the peak T cell response were repertoires sampled. Close to half of all spike-specific TCRs reportedly target regions of the variants that are unmutated.

Sequencing was performed with immunoSEQ multiplex PCR; in TCRdb, only in-frame clones are kept and a portion is missing. Here the sample spans approximately 150,000 clones, 85% to 95% being singletons. In regard to this clone: Its specificity is unknown.

Trimming removed 0 bases at V and 2 bases at J, with 5 bases between. Germline CDR1 reads LNHNV; CDR2 reads YYDKDF (reference sequence). The length of the CDR3 is 14 residues. This sequence originates from an adult in good health. The chain carries TRBV15 and TRBJ1-5; D ambiguous. Sequencing was performed on peripheral blood, taken on day 0 of AZD1222 vaccination. The CDR3 here is CATSRDRGNQPQHF. CDR3 coding DNA: TGTGCCACCAGCAGAGATAGGGGCAATCAGCCCCAGCATTTT. The whole variable domain, remainder taken from reference TRBV15 and TRBJ1-5, is DAMVIQNPRYQVTQFGKPVTLSCSQTLNHNVMYWYQQKSSQAPKLLFHYYDKDFNNEADTPDNFQSRRPNTSFCFLDIRSPGLGDTAMYLCATSRDRGNQPQHFGDGTRLSIL.